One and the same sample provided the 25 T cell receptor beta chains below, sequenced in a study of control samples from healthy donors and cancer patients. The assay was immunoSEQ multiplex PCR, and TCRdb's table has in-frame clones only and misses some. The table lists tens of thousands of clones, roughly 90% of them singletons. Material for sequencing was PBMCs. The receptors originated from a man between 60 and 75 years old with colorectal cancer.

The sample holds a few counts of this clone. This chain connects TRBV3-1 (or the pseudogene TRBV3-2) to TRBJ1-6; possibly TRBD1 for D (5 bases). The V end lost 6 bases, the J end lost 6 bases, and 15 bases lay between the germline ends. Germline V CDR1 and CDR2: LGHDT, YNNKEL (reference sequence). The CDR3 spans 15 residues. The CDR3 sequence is CASSYGEGVNSPLHF. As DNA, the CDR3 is TGTGCCAGCAGTTATGGGGAAGGGGTTAATTCACCCCTCCACTTT.

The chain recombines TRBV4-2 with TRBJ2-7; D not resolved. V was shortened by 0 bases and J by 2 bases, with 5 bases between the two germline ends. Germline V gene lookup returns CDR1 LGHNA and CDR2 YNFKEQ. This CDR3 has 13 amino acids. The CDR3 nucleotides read TGTGCCAGCAGCCAAGACGGGCCCTACGAGCAGTACTTC. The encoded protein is CASSQDGPYEQYF.

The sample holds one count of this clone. The CDR3 DNA reads TGTGCCAGCAGCTTAGTTGGGGGCCCGGATGAAAACATTCAGTACTTC. Its translation is CASSLVGGPDENIQYF. The chain carries TRBV7-2 and TRBJ2-4, with a possible D match to TRBD1 (6 bases). The CDR3 is made up of 16 amino acids. V gave up 1 base and J gave up 5 bases, with 15 bases separating them. Germline V gives CDR1 SGHTA, CDR2 FQGNSA.

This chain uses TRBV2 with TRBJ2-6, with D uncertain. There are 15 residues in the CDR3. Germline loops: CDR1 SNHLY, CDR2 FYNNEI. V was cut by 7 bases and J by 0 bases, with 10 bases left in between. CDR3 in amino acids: CASTVEPSGANVLTF. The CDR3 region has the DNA TGTGCCAGCACCGTGGAGCCCTCTGGGGCCAACGTCCTGACTTTC.

CDR3 region: CASSVAPVAGVNEQFF. DNA for the CDR3: TGTGCCAGCAGCGTAGCGCCGGTAGCGGGGGTCAATGAGCAGTTCTTC. This chain connects TRBV9 to TRBJ2-1; 9 nucleotides align to TRBD2. Germline CDR1 is SGDLS and CDR2 is YYNGEE. After removal of 0 bases from V and 6 bases from J, the junction contained 7 bases not matched to a gene. The CDR3 spans 16 residues.

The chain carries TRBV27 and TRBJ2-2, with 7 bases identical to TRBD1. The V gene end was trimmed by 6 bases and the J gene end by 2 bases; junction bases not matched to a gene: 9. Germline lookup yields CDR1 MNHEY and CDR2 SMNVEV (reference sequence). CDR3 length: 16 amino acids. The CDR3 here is CASRREGQTNTGELFF. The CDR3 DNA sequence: TGTGCCAGCAGGCGCGAGGGACAGACAAACACCGGGGAGCTGTTTTTT.

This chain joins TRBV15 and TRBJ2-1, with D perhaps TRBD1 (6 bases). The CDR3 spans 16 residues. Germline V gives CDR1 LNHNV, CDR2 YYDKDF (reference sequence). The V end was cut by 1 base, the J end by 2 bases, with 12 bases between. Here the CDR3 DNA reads TGTGCCACCAGCAGAGGGGGGCCCCCCCCCTACAATGAGCAGTTCTTC. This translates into CATSRGGPPPYNEQFF.

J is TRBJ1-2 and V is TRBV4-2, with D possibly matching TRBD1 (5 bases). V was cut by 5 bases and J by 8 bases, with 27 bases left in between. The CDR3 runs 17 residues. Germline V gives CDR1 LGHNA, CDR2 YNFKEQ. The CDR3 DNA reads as TGTGCCAGCAGCTTCCAGGCCTCAGAAACTTCGGGGGAGGGCTACACCTTC. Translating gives CASSFQASETSGEGYTF.

CDR3 sequence (DNA): TGCGCCAGCAGCCAAGACCGGGCAGTCAATCAGCCCCAGCATTTT. Protein product: CASSQDRAVNQPQHF. The chain carries TRBV4-1 and TRBJ1-5; D uncertain. This CDR3 region has 15 residues. Germline V gene sequence: CDR1 MGHRA, CDR2 YSYEKL. V was trimmed by 0 bases and J by 3 bases, leaving 9 bases between them.

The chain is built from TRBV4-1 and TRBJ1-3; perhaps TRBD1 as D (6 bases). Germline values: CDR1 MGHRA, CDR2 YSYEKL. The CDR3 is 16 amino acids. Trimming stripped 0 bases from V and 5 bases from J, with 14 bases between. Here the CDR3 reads CASSQETGPPRNTIYF. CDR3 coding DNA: TGCGCCAGCAGCCAAGAGACAGGCCCTCCCAGAAACACCATATATTTT.

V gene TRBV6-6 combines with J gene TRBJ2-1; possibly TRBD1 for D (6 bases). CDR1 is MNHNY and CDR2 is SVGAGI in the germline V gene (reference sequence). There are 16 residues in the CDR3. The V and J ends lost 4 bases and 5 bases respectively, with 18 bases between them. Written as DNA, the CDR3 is TGTGCCAGCAGTTCCAGGGGCAGCGGACCCCACAATGAGCAGTTCTTC. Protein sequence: CASSSRGSGPHNEQFF.

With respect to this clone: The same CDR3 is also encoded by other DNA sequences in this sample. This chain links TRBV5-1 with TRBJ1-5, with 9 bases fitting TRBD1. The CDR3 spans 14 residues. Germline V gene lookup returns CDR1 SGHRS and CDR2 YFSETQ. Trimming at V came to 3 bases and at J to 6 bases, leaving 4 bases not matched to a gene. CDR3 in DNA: TGCGCCAGCAGCTCGGGACAGGGCGGTCAGCCCCAGCATTTT. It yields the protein CASSSGQGGQPQHF.

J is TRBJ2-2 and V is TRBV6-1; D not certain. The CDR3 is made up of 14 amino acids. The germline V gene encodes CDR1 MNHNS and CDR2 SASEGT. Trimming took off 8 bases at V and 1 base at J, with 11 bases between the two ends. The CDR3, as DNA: TGTGCCAGCTCCCCCTCCCGGAACACCGGGGAGCTGTTTTTT. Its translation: CASSPSRNTGELFF.

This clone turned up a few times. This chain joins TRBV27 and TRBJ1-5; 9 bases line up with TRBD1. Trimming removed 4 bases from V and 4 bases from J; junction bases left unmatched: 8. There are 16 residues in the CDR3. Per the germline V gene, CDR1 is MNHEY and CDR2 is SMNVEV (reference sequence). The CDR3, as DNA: TGTGCCAGCAGTTCACAGGGGGCGGCGAGGAATCAGCCCCAGCATTTT. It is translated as CASSSQGAARNQPQHF.

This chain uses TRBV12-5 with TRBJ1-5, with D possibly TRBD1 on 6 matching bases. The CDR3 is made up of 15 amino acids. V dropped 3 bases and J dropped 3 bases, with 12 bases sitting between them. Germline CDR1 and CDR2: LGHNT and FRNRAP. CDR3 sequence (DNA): TGTGCTAGTGGTTTTACAGGGCTGTTCAATCAGCCCCAGCATTTT. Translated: CASGFTGLFNQPQHF. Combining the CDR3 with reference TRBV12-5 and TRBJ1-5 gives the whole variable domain DARVTQTPRHKVTEMGQEVTMRCQPILGHNTVFWYRQTMMQGLELLAYFRNRAPLDDSGMPKDRFSAEMPDATLATLKIQPSEPRDSAVYFCASGFTGLFNQPQHFGDGTRLSIL.

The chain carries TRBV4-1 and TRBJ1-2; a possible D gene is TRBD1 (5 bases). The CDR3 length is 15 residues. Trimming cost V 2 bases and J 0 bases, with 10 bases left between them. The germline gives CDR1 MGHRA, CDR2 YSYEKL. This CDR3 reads CASSQPGTANYGYTF. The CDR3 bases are TGCGCCAGCAGCCAACCCGGGACGGCTAACTATGGCTACACCTTC.

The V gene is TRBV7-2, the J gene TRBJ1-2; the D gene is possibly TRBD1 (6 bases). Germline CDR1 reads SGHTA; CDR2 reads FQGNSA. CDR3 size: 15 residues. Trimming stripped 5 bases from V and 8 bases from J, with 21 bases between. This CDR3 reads CASSPYQKGGHGYTF. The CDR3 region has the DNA TGTGCCAGCAGCCCATATCAAAAGGGGGGGCACGGCTACACCTTC.

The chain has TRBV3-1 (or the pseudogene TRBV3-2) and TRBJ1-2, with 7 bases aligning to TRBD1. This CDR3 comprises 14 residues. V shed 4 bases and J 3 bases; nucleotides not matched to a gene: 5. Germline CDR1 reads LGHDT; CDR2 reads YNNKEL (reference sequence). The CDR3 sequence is CASSPPGGHYGYTF. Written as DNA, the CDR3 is TGTGCCAGCAGCCCACCAGGGGGACACTATGGCTACACCTTC.

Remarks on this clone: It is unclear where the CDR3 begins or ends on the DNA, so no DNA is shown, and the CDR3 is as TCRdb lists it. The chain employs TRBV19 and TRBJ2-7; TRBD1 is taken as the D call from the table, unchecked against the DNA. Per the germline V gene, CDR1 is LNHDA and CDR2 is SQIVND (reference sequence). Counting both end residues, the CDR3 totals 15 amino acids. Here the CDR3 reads CASSFRARGPYEQYF.

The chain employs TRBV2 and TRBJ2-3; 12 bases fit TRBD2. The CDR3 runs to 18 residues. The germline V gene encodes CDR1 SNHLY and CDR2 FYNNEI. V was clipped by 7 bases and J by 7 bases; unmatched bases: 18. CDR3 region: CASTGLAGPNTQRNTQYF. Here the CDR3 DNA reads TGTGCCAGCACCGGACTAGCGGGACCAAATACCCAACGTAATACGCAGTATTTT.

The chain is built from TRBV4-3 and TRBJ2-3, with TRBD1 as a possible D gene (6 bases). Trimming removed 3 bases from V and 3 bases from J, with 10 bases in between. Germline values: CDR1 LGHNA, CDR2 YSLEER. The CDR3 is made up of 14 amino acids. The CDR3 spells CASSQGTGTDTQYF. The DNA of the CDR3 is TGCGCCAGCAGCCAGGGAACAGGGACAGATACGCAGTATTTT.

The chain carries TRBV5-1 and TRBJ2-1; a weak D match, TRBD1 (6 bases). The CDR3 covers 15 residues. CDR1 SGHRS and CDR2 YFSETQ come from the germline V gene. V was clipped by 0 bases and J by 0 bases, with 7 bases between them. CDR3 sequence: CASSLGGPSYNEQFF. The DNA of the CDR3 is TGCGCCAGCAGCTTGGGGGGGCCCTCCTACAATGAGCAGTTCTTC.

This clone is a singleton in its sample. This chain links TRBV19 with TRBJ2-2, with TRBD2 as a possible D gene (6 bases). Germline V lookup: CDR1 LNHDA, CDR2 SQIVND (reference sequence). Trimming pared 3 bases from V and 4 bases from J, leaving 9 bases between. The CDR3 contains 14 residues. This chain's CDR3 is CASSMGLSTGELFF. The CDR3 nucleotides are TGTGCCAGTAGTATGGGACTTTCCACCGGGGAGCTGTTTTTT. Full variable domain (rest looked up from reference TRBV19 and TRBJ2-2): DGGITQSPKYLFRKEGQNVTLSCEQNLNHDAMYWYRQDPGQGLRLIYYSQIVNDFQKGDIAEGYSVSREKKESFPLTVTSAQKNPTAFYLCASSMGLSTGELFFGEGSRLTVL.

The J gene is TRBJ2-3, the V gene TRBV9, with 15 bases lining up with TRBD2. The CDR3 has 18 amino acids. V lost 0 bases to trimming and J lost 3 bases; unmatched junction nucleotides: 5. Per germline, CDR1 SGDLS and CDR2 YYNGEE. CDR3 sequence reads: CASSVDQGLAGGTDTQYF. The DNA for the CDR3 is TGTGCCAGCAGCGTAGATCAAGGACTAGCGGGGGGGACAGATACGCAGTATTTT.

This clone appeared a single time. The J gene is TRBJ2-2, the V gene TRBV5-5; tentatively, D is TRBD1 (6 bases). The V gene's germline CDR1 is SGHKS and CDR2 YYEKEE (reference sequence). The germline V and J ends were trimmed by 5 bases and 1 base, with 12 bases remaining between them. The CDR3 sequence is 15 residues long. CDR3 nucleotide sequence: TGTGCCAGCAGACCTGGGACACAGAACACCGGGGAGCTGTTTTTT. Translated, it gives CASRPGTQNTGELFF.